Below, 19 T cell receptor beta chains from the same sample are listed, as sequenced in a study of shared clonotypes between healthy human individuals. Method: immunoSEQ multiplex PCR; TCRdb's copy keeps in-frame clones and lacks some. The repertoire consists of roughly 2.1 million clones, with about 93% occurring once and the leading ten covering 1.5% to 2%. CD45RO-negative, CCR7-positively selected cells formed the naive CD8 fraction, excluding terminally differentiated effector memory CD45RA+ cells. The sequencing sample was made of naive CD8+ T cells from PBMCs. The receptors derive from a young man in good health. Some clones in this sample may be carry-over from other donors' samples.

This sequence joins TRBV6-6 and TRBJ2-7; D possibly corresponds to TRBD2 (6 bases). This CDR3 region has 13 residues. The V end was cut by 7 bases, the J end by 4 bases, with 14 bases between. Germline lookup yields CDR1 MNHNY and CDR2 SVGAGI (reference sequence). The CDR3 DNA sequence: TGTGCCAGCATTGGGGCAGGAGGGTACGAGCAGTACTTC. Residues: CASIGAGGYEQYF.

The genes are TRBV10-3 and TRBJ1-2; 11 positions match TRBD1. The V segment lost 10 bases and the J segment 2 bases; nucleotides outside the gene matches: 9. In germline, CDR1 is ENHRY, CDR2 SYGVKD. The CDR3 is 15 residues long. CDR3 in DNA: TGTGCCACTCAGGACAGGGGGCTCCTAAACTATGGCTACACCTTC. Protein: CATQDRGLLNYGYTF.

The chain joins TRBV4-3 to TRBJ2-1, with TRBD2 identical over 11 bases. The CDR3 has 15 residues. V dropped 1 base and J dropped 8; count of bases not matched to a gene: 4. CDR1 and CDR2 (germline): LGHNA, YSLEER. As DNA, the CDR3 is TGCGCCAGCAGCCAAGGGACTAGCGGGCCCCATGAGCAGTTCTTC. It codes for CASSQGTSGPHEQFF.

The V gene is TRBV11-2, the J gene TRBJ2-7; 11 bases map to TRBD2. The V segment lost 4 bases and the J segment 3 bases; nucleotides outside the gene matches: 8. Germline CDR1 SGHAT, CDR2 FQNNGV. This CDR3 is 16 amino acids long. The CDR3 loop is CASSSGRTSGFYEQYF. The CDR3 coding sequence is TGTGCCAGCAGCTCAGGCCGGACTAGCGGGTTCTACGAGCAGTACTTC.

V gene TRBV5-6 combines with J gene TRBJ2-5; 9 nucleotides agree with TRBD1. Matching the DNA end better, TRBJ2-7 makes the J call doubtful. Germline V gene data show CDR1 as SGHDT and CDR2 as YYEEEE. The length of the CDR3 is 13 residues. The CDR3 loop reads CASSPGQGSEQYF. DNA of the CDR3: TGTGCCAGCAGCCCGGGACAGGGCTCCGAGCAGTACTTC.

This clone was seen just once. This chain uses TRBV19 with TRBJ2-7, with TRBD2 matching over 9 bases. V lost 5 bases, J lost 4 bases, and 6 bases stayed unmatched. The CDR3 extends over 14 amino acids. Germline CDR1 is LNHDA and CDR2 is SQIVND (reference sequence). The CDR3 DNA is TGTGCCAGTAGTCATAGCGGGAGTTTATACGAGCAGTACTTC. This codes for CASSHSGSLYEQYF.

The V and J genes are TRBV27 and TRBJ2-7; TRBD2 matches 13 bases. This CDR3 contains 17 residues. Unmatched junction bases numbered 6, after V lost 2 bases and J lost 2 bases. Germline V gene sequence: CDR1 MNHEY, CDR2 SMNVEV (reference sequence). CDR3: CASSLKVGLAGAYEQYF. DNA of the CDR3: TGTGCCAGCAGTTTAAAGGTTGGACTAGCGGGAGCCTACGAGCAGTACTTC.

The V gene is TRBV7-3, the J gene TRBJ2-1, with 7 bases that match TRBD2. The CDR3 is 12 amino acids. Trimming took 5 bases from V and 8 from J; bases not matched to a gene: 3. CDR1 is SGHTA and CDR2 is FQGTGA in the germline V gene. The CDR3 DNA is TGTGCCAGCAGCCAAGGGAGGGATGAGCAGTTCTTC. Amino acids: CASSQGRDEQFF. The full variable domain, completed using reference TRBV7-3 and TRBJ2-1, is GAGVSQTPSNKVTEKGKYVELRCDPISGHTALYWYRQSLGQGPEFLIYFQGTGAADDSGLPNDRFFAVRPEGSVSTLKIQRTERGDSAVYLCASSQGRDEQFFGPGTRLTVL.

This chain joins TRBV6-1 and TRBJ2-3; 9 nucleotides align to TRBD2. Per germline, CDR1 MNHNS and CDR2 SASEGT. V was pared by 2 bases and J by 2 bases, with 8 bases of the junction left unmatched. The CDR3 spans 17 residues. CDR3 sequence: CASSEWSSGGNTDTQYF. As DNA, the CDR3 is TGTGCCAGCAGTGAATGGAGTAGCGGGGGAAACACAGATACGCAGTATTTT.

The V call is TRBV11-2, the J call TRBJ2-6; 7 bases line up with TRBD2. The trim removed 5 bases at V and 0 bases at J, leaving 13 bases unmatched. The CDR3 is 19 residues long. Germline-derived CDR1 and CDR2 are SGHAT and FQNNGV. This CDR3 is CASSRREVEPSSGANVLTF. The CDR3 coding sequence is TGTGCCAGCAGCCGCCGGGAGGTGGAACCCAGCTCTGGGGCCAACGTCCTGACTTTC.

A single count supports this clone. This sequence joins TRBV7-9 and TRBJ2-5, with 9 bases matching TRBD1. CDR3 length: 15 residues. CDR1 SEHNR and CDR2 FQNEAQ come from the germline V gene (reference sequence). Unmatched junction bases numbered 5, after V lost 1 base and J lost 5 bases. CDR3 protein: CASSLVGQGYETQYF. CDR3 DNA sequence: TGTGCCAGCAGCTTAGTTGGACAGGGGTACGAGACCCAGTACTTC.

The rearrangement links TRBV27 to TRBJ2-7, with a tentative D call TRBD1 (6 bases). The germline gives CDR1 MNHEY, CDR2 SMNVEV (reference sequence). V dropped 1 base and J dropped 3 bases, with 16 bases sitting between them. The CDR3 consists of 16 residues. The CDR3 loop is CASSLFPSQGSYEQYF. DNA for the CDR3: TGTGCCAGCAGTTTATTTCCATCCCAGGGGAGCTACGAGCAGTACTTC.

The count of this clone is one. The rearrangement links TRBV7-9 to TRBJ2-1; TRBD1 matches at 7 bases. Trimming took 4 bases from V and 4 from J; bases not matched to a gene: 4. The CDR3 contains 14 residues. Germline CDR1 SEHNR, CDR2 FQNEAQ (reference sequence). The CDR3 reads CASSYGTVYNEQFF. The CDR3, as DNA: TGTGCCAGCAGCTACGGGACAGTTTACAATGAGCAGTTCTTC.

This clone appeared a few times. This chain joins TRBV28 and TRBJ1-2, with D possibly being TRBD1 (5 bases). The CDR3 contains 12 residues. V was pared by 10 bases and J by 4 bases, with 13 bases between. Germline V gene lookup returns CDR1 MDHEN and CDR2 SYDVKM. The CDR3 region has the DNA TGTGCCACCCGGACTAGGGGCTATGGCTACACCTTC. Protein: CATRTRGYGYTF.

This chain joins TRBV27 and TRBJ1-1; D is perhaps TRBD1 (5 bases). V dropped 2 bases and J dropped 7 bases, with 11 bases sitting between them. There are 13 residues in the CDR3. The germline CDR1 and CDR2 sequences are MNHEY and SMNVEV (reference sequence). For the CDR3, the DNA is TGTGCCAGCAGTTTAAGGGTGGGGCTTGAAGCTTTCTTT. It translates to CASSLRVGLEAFF.

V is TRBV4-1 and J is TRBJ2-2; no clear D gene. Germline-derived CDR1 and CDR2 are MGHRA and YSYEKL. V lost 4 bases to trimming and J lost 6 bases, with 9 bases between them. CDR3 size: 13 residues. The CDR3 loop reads CASSLESAGELFF. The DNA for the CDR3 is TGCGCCAGCAGCCTCGAGAGTGCCGGGGAGCTGTTTTTT.

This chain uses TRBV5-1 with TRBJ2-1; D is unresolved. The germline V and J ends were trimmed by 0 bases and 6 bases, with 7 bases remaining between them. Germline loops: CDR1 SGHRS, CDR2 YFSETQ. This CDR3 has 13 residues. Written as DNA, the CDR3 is TGCGCCAGCAGCTTGGGACGGGTCAATGAGCAGTTCTTC. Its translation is CASSLGRVNEQFF.

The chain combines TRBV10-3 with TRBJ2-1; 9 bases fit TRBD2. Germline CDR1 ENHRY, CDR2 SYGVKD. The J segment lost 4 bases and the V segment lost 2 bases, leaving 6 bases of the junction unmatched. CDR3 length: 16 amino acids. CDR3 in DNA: TGTGCCATCAGTGAGATGACTAGCGGAGTTTACAATGAGCAGTTCTTC. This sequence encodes CAISEMTSGVYNEQFF.

The chain's CDR3 is CASHGQSLYGYTF. CDR3 DNA: TGTGCCAGCCACGGACAGTCCCTCTATGGCTACACCTTC. The V gene is TRBV28, the J gene TRBJ1-2, with D possibly TRBD1 on 6 matching bases. The germline gives CDR1 MDHEN, CDR2 SYDVKM. Trimming stripped 8 bases from V and 4 bases from J, with 14 bases between. The CDR3 covers 13 residues.